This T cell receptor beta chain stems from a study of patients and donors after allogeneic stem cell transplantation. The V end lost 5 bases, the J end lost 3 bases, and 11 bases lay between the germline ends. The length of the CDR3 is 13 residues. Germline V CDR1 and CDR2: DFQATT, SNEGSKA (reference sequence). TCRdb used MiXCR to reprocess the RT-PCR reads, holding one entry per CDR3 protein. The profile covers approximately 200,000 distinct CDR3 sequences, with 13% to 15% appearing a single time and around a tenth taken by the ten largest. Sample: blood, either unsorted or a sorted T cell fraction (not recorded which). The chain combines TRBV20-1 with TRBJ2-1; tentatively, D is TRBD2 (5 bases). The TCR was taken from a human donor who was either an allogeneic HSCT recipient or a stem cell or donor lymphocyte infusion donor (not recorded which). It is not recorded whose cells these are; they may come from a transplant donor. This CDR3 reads CSARTSIYNEQFF. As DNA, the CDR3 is TGCAGTGCTCGGACTTCCATCTACAATGAGCAGTTCTTC.